These 11 T cell receptor beta chains share one sample of origin, sequenced in a study of shared clonotypes between healthy human individuals. Profiling relied on immunoSEQ multiplex PCR, and the TCRdb table lists in-frame clones only, not all of them. The sample comprises under 1,100,000 clones, about 80% of which are singletons, and 1.2% to 1.5% rests with the top ten. Sequencing was performed on memory CD4+ T cells sorted from blood. Subset denoted: CD45RA-negative fraction. All receptors come from a man aged 18 to 35 in good health.

About this clone itself: A clone one base away is much larger, so this may be a read error. Other DNA variants within this sample encode the same CDR3. The chain recombines TRBV19 with TRBJ1-1; 9 nucleotides align to TRBD1. Trimming took 6 bases from V and 0 from J; bases not matched to a gene: 2. The CDR3 is 14 residues long. Germline V CDR1 and CDR2: LNHDA, SQIVND (reference sequence). The CDR3 bases are TGTGCCAGTAGCAGGACAGGGGTGAACACTGAAGCTTTCTTT. Translated: CASSRTGVNTEAFF. The full variable domain, rest sourced from reference TRBV19 and TRBJ1-1, is DGGITQSPKYLFRKEGQNVTLSCEQNLNHDAMYWYRQDPGQGLRLIYYSQIVNDFQKGDIAEGYSVSREKKESFPLTVTSAQKNPTAFYLCASSRTGVNTEAFFGQGTRLTVV.

The chain is built from TRBV4-3 and TRBJ2-3; D is possibly TRBD1 (5 bases). This CDR3 spans 17 amino acids. Per germline, CDR1 LGHNA and CDR2 YSLEER. Trimming cost V 0 bases and J 2 bases, with 15 bases left between them. The CDR3, as DNA: TGCGCCAGCAGCCAAGATGAGGTGCAGGGCTTCACAGATACGCAGTATTTT. The encoded protein is CASSQDEVQGFTDTQYF.

Note on this clone: Other DNA variants within this sample encode the same CDR3. The genes are TRBV27 and TRBJ1-2; D is unclear. V lost 0 bases, J lost 4 bases, and 3 bases lay in between. CDR3 length: 12 residues. Germline lookup yields CDR1 MNHEY and CDR2 SMNVEV (reference sequence). The CDR3 DNA is TGTGCCAGCAGTTTATCTGGCTATGGCTACACCTTC. Its protein is CASSLSGYGYTF.

CDR3 in DNA: TGTGCCAGCAGTCCCCAGGGCTATGGCTACACCTTC. Residues: CASSPQGYGYTF. V usage is TRBV6-5 and J usage is TRBJ1-2, with D perhaps TRBD1 (5 bases). V was clipped by 5 bases and J by 4 bases, with 8 bases between them. This CDR3 has 12 amino acids. Germline assignment: CDR1 MNHEY and CDR2 SVGAGI.

Turning to this clone: Distinct nucleotide sequences in the sample also encode this CDR3. V is TRBV6-1 and J is TRBJ1-5; D perhaps matches TRBD1 (6 bases). Looked up from germline, CDR1 is MNHNS and CDR2 is SASEGT. This CDR3 has 14 amino acids. Trimming shortened V by 4 bases and J by 1 base, and 8 bases separated the two germline ends. The CDR3 here is CASSVGGSNQPQHF. CDR3 nucleotide sequence: TGTGCCAGCAGTGTAGGGGGGAGCAATCAGCCCCAGCATTTT.

This chain uses TRBV11-3 with TRBJ2-7; D possibly matches TRBD1 or TRBD2 (5 bases each). Germline loops: CDR1 SGHNT, CDR2 YENEEA. The CDR3 extends over 14 amino acids. Trimming removed 5 bases from V and 6 bases from J, with 17 bases in between. This chain's CDR3 is CASSLGTRTGEQYF. Written as DNA, the CDR3 is TGTGCCAGCAGCCTTGGGACCCGGACGGGCGAGCAGTACTTC.

V is TRBV2 and J is TRBJ2-2; no clear D gene. The CDR3 runs 16 residues. The ends were cut back, 5 bases at V and 4 bases at J, with 17 bases in the middle. Germline CDR1 is SNHLY and CDR2 is FYNNEI. The CDR3 protein is CASSPPGRLATGELFF. CDR3 bases: TGTGCCAGCAGTCCGCCGGGCAGATTGGCCACCGGGGAGCTGTTTTTT.

The chain couples TRBV9 to TRBJ2-3; TRBD1 agrees at 7 bases. Germline V gene data show CDR1 as SGDLS and CDR2 as YYNGEE. Trimming removed 0 bases from V and 1 base from J; junction bases left unmatched: 5. The CDR3 covers 16 residues. CDR3 sequence: CASSVASGGRTDTQYF. The CDR3 nucleotides are TGTGCCAGCAGCGTAGCTTCAGGGGGTCGCACAGATACGCAGTATTTT.

Worth noting for this clone: Distinct nucleotide sequences in the sample also encode this CDR3. This chain uses TRBV5-1 with TRBJ2-2; 7 nucleotides match TRBD2. The ends lost 4 bases at V and 2 bases at J; junction bases unmatched: 5. In germline, CDR1 is SGHRS, CDR2 YFSETQ. The CDR3 spans 15 residues. In DNA, the CDR3 is TGCGCCAGCAGCGGGGGAGGGGCCAACACCGGGGAGCTGTTTTTT. This codes for CASSGGGANTGELFF.

The J gene is TRBJ2-1, the V gene TRBV25-1; D is possibly TRBD1 (6 bases). Germline loops: CDR1 MGHDK, CDR2 SYGVNS. V lost 3 bases, J lost 6 bases, and 12 bases lay in between. The CDR3 is made up of 14 amino acids. CDR3: CASSESGTRNEQFF. As DNA, the CDR3 is TGTGCCAGCAGTGAGTCCGGGACACGCAATGAGCAGTTCTTC.

The chain carries TRBV19 and TRBJ2-7, with D possibly TRBD1 on 5 matching bases. CDR3 length equals 12 residues. Trimming shortened V by 9 bases and J by 3 bases, and 12 bases separated the two germline ends. CDR1 and CDR2 from the germline V gene are LNHDA and SQIVND (reference sequence). CDR3 DNA: TGTGCCAGCGCTGACAGTATCTACGAGCAGTACTTC. Translated: CASADSIYEQYF.